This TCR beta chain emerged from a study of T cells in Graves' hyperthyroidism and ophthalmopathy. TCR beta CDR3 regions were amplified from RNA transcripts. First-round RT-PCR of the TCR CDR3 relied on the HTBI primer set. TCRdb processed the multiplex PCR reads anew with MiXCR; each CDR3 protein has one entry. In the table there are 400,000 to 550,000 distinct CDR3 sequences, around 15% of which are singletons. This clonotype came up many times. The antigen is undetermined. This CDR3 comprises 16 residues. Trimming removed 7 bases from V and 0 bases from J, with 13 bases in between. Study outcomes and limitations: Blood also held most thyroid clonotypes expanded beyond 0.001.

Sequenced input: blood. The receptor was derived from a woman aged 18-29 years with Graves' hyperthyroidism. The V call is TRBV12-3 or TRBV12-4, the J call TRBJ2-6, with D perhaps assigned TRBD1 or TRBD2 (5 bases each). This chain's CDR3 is CASKLDQGSGANVLTF. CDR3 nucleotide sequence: TGTGCCAGCAAACTAGACCAGGGCTCTGGGGCCAACGTCCTGACTTTC.